What follows are 14 T cell receptor beta chains derived from one specimen sequenced in a study of vaccination effects on CD4 cells after COVID-19. Libraries were prepared by immunoSEQ multiplex PCR; TCRdb keeps only in-frame clonotypes and omits some of them. The sample holds 27,000 or so clones, roughly four fifths seen once. Expansion of antigen-specific CD4+ T cells with viral peptide pools was carried out by the ViraFEST assay before sequencing. Once cultured for 10 days, the cells underwent separation to obtain CD4+ T cells. Participants got two doses of BNT162b2 or mRNA-1273 vaccine. No antigen has been assigned to these receptors. Sequences were derived from CD4+ T cells from PBMCs cultured with HCoV-NL63 spike peptides, sampled after COVID-19 vaccination. These receptors originate from a human donor who received a COVID-19 vaccine. Some clones in this sample may be carry-over from other donors' samples.

The sample holds a few counts of this clone. V is TRBV2 and J is TRBJ2-2; possible D gene TRBD2, 5 bases. The CDR3 covers 14 residues. CDR1 SNHLY and CDR2 FYNNEI come from the germline V gene. V shed 6 bases and J shed 1 base, with 9 bases lying between them. CDR3 region: CASRVGLNTGELFF. In nucleotides, the CDR3 is TGTGCCAGCAGGGTCGGACTGAACACCGGGGAGCTGTTTTTT.

This chain connects TRBV6-1 to TRBJ1-3; D call uncertain. In germline, CDR1 is MNHNS, CDR2 SASEGT. V lost 1 base to trimming and J lost 3 bases, with 4 bases between them. CDR3 length equals 13 residues. The CDR3 sequence is CASSEGGGNTIYF. The CDR3, as DNA: TGTGCCAGCAGTGAAGGGGGTGGAAACACCATATATTTT.

This clone was detected a few times. The J gene is TRBJ1-1, the V gene TRBV3-1 (or the pseudogene TRBV3-2); D gene ambiguous. CDR1 LGHDT and CDR2 YNNKEL come from the germline V gene (reference sequence). Trimming pared 3 bases from V and 5 bases from J, leaving 7 bases between. The CDR3 spans 12 residues. The CDR3 spells CASSHLGTEAFF. The CDR3 DNA sequence: TGTGCCAGCAGCCATCTAGGGACTGAAGCTTTCTTT.

J is TRBJ1-1 and V is TRBV6-4; 7 bases are shared with TRBD1. V gave up 2 bases and J gave up 6 bases; unmatched junction bases: 9. The CDR3 loop spans 15 amino acids. CDR1 and CDR2 from the germline V gene are MRHNA and SNTAGT. CDR3 sequence: CASSDRGRGRAEAFF. CDR3 bases: TGTGCCAGCAGTGACCGGGGCAGGGGGAGGGCTGAAGCTTTCTTT.

The chain is built from TRBV5-5 and TRBJ1-6; a weak D match, TRBD1 (6 bases). V lost 6 bases, J lost 6 bases, and 22 bases lay in between. The CDR3 runs to 17 residues. CDR1 is SGHKS, CDR2 YYEKEE, per germline (reference sequence). The DNA of the CDR3 is TGTGCCAGCACCCCCTGGTCGGGACACCCTAGTAATTCACCCCTCCACTTT. It codes for CASTPWSGHPSNSPLHF.

This clone showed up just a few times. This chain uses TRBV6-6 with TRBJ2-1, with TRBD2 matching over 11 bases. The CDR3 is made up of 15 amino acids. The V gene end was trimmed by 11 bases and the J gene end by 4 bases; junction bases not matched to a gene: 10. Per germline, CDR1 MNHNY and CDR2 SVGAGI (reference sequence). Here the CDR3 DNA reads TGTGCCGAGGGACCTAGCGGGGGGCCTTACAATGAGCAGTTCTTC. As protein: CAEGPSGGPYNEQFF.

The genes are TRBV5-6 and TRBJ1-2; D is possibly TRBD1 (5 bases). Germline V CDR1 and CDR2: SGHDT, YYEEEE. The CDR3 length is 14 residues. V dropped 4 bases and J dropped 2 bases, with 12 bases sitting between them. This CDR3 reads CASSMGPLNYGYTF. CDR3 coding DNA: TGTGCCAGCAGCATGGGACCGCTAAACTATGGCTACACCTTC.

The chain uses TRBV5-1 and TRBJ1-5; D gene uncertain. In germline, CDR1 is SGHRS, CDR2 YFSETQ. The CDR3 contains 13 residues. V shed 0 bases and J shed 1 base, with 2 bases lying between them. CDR3 loop: CASSLGSNQPQHF. CDR3 nucleotides: TGCGCCAGCAGCTTGGGGAGCAATCAGCCCCAGCATTTT.

The chain employs TRBV6-5 and TRBJ1-1; TRBD1 matches at 9 bases. Per the germline V gene, CDR1 is MNHEY and CDR2 is SVGAGI. V lost 6 bases to trimming and J lost 0 bases; unmatched junction nucleotides: 2. The CDR3 is 14 residues long. The CDR3 loop reads CASRGDRVNTEAFF. CDR3 in DNA: TGTGCCAGCAGGGGGGACAGGGTGAACACTGAAGCTTTCTTT.

This chain uses TRBV7-3 with TRBJ2-5, with a possible D match to TRBD1 (5 bases). Trimming shortened V by 2 bases and J by 4 bases, and 17 bases separated the two germline ends. Germline V gene sequence: CDR1 SGHTA, CDR2 FQGTGA. The CDR3 covers 16 residues. CDR3 bases: TGTGCCAGCAGCTTATCTCCCGCAGGGTACGGAGAGACCCAGTACTTC. It specifies CASSLSPAGYGETQYF.

This clone appeared a single time. The J gene is TRBJ1-1, the V gene TRBV6-6; D ambiguous. This CDR3 contains 14 residues. Trimming removed 7 bases at V and 5 bases at J, with 17 bases between. In germline, CDR1 is MNHNY, CDR2 SVGAGI (reference sequence). The CDR3 region is CASNSGRLKTEAFF. The CDR3 bases are TGTGCCAGCAACTCCGGGAGGCTCAAAACTGAAGCTTTCTTT.

The chain combines TRBV4-1 with TRBJ1-6; D gene uncertain. CDR3 length equals 16 residues. The ends were cut back, 4 bases at V and 6 bases at J, with 16 bases in the middle. Germline CDR1 is MGHRA and CDR2 is YSYEKL. The CDR3 DNA is TGCGCCAGCAGCCGGCCTTCAAGAGGCGCTAATTCACCCCTCCACTTT. Translating gives CASSRPSRGANSPLHF.

The chain has TRBV29-1 and TRBJ2-3; no clear D gene. The CDR3 runs 14 residues. The ends were cut back, 8 bases at V and 0 bases at J, with 15 bases in the middle. Germline V gene lookup returns CDR1 SQVTM and CDR2 ANQGSEA. CDR3 sequence reads: CSCRKGTSTDTQYF. For the CDR3, the DNA is TGCAGCTGCCGGAAGGGCACTAGCACAGATACGCAGTATTTT.

CDR3 loop: CASSLFGVESYTF. DNA for the CDR3: TGCGCCAGCAGCTTGTTTGGAGTCGAGAGCTACACCTTC. The chain employs TRBV5-1 and TRBJ1-2; no firm D call. Trimming removed 1 base from V and 9 bases from J, with 13 bases in between. From germline, CDR1 is SGHRS and CDR2 YFSETQ. This CDR3 comprises 13 residues.